A single sample gave rise to the 32 T cell receptor beta chains below, sequenced in a study of T cell repertoires in cytomegalovirus infection. TCRdb called the reads again in MiXCR, with one record for every CDR3 protein. The data show around 490,000 distinct CDR3 sequences, with around a quarter seen just once and over 10% held by the top ten. What was sequenced was PBMCs. The receptors were sampled from a human donor in good health (CMV status not recorded). Some clones in this sample may be carry-over from other donors' samples.

This clonotype was counted ten times or more. The chain carries TRBV12-3 or TRBV12-4 and TRBJ1-5; TRBD1 aligns across 8 bases. The CDR3 consists of 14 residues. With V trimmed by 5 bases and J by 6 bases, 6 bases remained unmatched. In DNA, the CDR3 is TGTGCCAGCAGTCTGGGACAGGCGGGTCAGCCCCAGCATTTT. It is translated as CASSLGQAGQPQHF.

This clonotype was detected only a few times. This chain links TRBV5-4 with TRBJ2-7; 8 bases fit TRBD2. Germline CDR1 reads SGHNT; CDR2 reads YYREEE (reference sequence). With V trimmed by 6 bases and J by 2 bases, 10 bases remained unmatched. This CDR3 has 15 amino acids. The CDR3 is CASTGAGDPPYEQYF. The CDR3 bases are TGTGCCAGCACCGGAGCGGGAGACCCACCCTACGAGCAGTACTTC.

This chain connects TRBV7-6 to TRBJ2-7; a weak D match, TRBD2 (5 bases). Between the trimmed V and J ends, which lost 1 base and 7 bases, there was a span of 11 bases. CDR1 is SGHVS, CDR2 FNYEAQ, per germline. There are 13 residues in the CDR3. CDR3 DNA: TGTGCCAGCAGCTTAGGGGCAGGCGGGGAGCAGTACGTC. This encodes CASSLGAGGEQYV.

V is TRBV12-3 or TRBV12-4 and J is TRBJ1-5, with D unclear. Between the trimmed V and J ends, which lost 4 bases and 4 bases, there was a span of 14 bases. CDR3 size: 15 residues. The CDR3 here is CASSSLLGLNQPQHF. The CDR3 DNA reads TGTGCCAGCAGTTCGTTGCTCGGCCTTAATCAGCCCCAGCATTTT.

The chain links TRBV29-1 to TRBJ2-7; 10 bases line up with TRBD1. The germline gives CDR1 SQVTM, CDR2 ANQGSEA. The CDR3 spans 13 residues. Trimming at V came to 5 bases and at J to 2 bases, leaving 3 bases not matched to a gene. The DNA for the CDR3 is TGCAGCGTTCCGGGACAGGGGCCCTACGAGCAGTACTTC. Amino acids: CSVPGQGPYEQYF.

This chain joins TRBV5-4 and TRBJ2-2, with 8 bases matching TRBD2. The V gene's germline CDR1 is SGHNT and CDR2 YYREEE (reference sequence). The ends lost 4 bases at V and 6 bases at J; junction bases unmatched: 5. This CDR3 is 14 amino acids long. The CDR3 sequence is CASSREGIAGELFF. The DNA for the CDR3 is TGTGCCAGCAGCCGGGAGGGAATTGCCGGGGAGCTGTTTTTT.

The V and J genes are TRBV15 and TRBJ2-7, with D maybe TRBD1 (5 bases). Between the trimmed V and J ends, which lost 4 bases and 3 bases, there was a span of 10 bases. CDR1 and CDR2 from the germline V gene are LNHNV and YYDKDF (reference sequence). This CDR3 spans 13 amino acids. The CDR3 region has the DNA TGTGCCACCAGCAAGCAGCAGGGCTACGAGCAGTACTTC. Translation: CATSKQQGYEQYF.

This clonotype was observed a few times. This sequence joins TRBV27 and TRBJ2-5; 8 nucleotides align to TRBD2. This CDR3 is built from 15 residues. With V trimmed by 2 bases and J by 7 bases, 9 bases remained unmatched. Germline CDR1 MNHEY, CDR2 SMNVEV (reference sequence). CDR3 protein: CASSLTGTRIGTQYF. CDR3 DNA: TGTGCCAGCAGTTTAACCGGGACTAGGATAGGGACCCAGTACTTC.

The rearrangement links TRBV4-3 to TRBJ2-5; a weak D match, TRBD2 (6 bases). This CDR3 has 14 amino acids. Trimming shortened V by 4 bases and J by 4 bases, and 13 bases separated the two germline ends. Per the germline V gene, CDR1 is LGHNA and CDR2 is YSLEER. CDR3 sequence reads: CASSPLVGGETQYF. The CDR3 coding sequence is TGCGCCAGCAGCCCTCTGGTGGGGGGAGAGACCCAGTACTTC.

This chain joins TRBV27 and TRBJ2-3; D assignment may be TRBD1 or TRBD2 (5 bases each). Looked up from germline, CDR1 is MNHEY and CDR2 is SMNVEV (reference sequence). The CDR3 is 13 residues long. V gave up 4 bases and J gave up 6 bases, with 11 bases separating them. The DNA of the CDR3 is TGTGCCAGCAGTTCACGGTGGGGGGATACGCAGTATTTT. Protein: CASSSRWGDTQYF.

This clonotype was counted a few times. V usage is TRBV4-1 and J usage is TRBJ2-3; TRBD2 matches 11 bases. Germline loops: CDR1 MGHRA, CDR2 YSYEKL. The V segment lost 5 bases and the J segment 5 bases; nucleotides outside the gene matches: 6. CDR3 length: 15 amino acids. DNA for the CDR3: TGCGCCAGCAGCGAACTAGCGGGAGTGGGAGATACGCAGTATTTT. This translates into CASSELAGVGDTQYF.

CDR3 sequence reads: CATTGRTGSYEQYV. The CDR3 bases are TGTGCCACCACGGGGAGGACAGGGTCCTACGAGCAGTACGTC. The chain recombines TRBV28 with TRBJ2-7, with 8 nucleotides matching TRBD1. V was pared by 10 bases and J by 1 base, with 9 bases of the junction left unmatched. This CDR3 is 14 amino acids long. Germline CDR1 and CDR2: MDHEN and SYDVKM.

The chain has TRBV6-2 or TRBV6-3 and TRBJ2-1; possibly TRBD2 for D (6 bases). Trimming left V 8 bases short and J 2 bases short, with 16 bases between. Germline V lookup: CDR1 MNHEY, CDR2 SVGEGT. The CDR3 length is 15 residues. The CDR3 loop is CASRPSGGTYNEQFF. Here the CDR3 DNA reads TGTGCCAGCCGGCCATCCGGGGGAACCTACAATGAGCAGTTCTTC.

This sequence joins TRBV6-5 and TRBJ2-5, with 8 bases identical to TRBD1. Germline-derived CDR1 and CDR2 are MNHEY and SVGAGI. The CDR3 extends over 14 amino acids. Unmatched junction bases numbered 4, after V lost 6 bases and J lost 1 base. CDR3 loop: CASRVQGGQETQYF. In nucleotides, the CDR3 is TGTGCCAGCAGGGTACAGGGGGGCCAAGAGACCCAGTACTTC.

This clonotype was counted only a few times. J is TRBJ1-1 and V is TRBV19; no clear D. Germline-derived CDR1 and CDR2 are LNHDA and SQIVND (reference sequence). The CDR3 runs to 13 residues. The V and J ends lost 5 bases and 3 bases respectively, with 10 bases between them. CDR3: CASSWKLDTEAFF. CDR3 DNA: TGTGCCAGTAGTTGGAAGTTGGACACTGAAGCTTTCTTT.

This clonotype was counted ten times or more. CDR3 residues: CSARGGRDYEQYF. The CDR3 nucleotides are TGCAGTGCTAGAGGCGGGAGAGACTACGAGCAGTACTTC. The V call is TRBV20-1, the J call TRBJ2-7; 7 nucleotides align to TRBD2. The CDR3 spans 13 residues. The V gene end was trimmed by 1 base and the J gene end by 3 bases; junction bases not matched to a gene: 3. In germline, CDR1 is DFQATT, CDR2 SNEGSKA (reference sequence).

This chain joins TRBV14 and TRBJ2-1; TRBD2 aligns across 11 bases. The CDR3 runs 16 residues. Germline CDR1 is SGHDN and CDR2 is FVKESK. V was clipped by 0 bases and J by 7 bases; unmatched bases: 5. The CDR3, as DNA: TGTGCCAGCAGCCAAGAGGGAGGACTAGCGGGTAATGAGCAGTTCTTC. Translated, it gives CASSQEGGLAGNEQFF.

The J gene is TRBJ2-7, the V gene TRBV6-5, with 7 bases lining up with TRBD1. Trimming took 6 bases from V and 4 from J; bases not matched to a gene: 9. This CDR3 contains 14 residues. CDR1 and CDR2 (germline): MNHEY, SVGAGI. In DNA form, the CDR3 reads TGTGCCAGCAGCCTGGCCGAGGACAGGTACGAGCAGTACTTC. Translation gives CASSLAEDRYEQYF.

The chain is built from TRBV6-4 and TRBJ2-3; possibly TRBD1 for D (6 bases). This CDR3 is 20 amino acids long. V lost 0 bases, J lost 6 bases, and 28 bases lay in between. Germline assignment: CDR1 MRHNA and CDR2 SNTAGT. The CDR3 coding sequence is TGTGCCAGCAGTGACTCGAAAAGATTCAGCTACATGCGAAGGGGGGATACGCAGTATTTT. This translates into CASSDSKRFSYMRRGDTQYF.

The CDR3 coding sequence is TGTGCCAGCAGTTTAGCGCTTGGGGGGGCCCGCTACAATGAGCAGTTCTTC. It specifies CASSLALGGARYNEQFF. V is TRBV28 and J is TRBJ2-1, with D perhaps matching TRBD2 (7 bases). This CDR3 has 17 amino acids. CDR1 is MDHEN, CDR2 SYDVKM, per germline. V lost 2 bases, J lost 3 bases, and 17 bases lay in between.

This clonotype was seen only a few times. The chain recombines TRBV2 with TRBJ2-5, with no clear D. Germline V lookup: CDR1 SNHLY, CDR2 FYNNEI. The CDR3 runs 14 residues. Trimming took 4 bases from V and 1 from J, leaving 10 bases between them. DNA for the CDR3: TGTGCCAGCAGTGTTGGGCGTTTCCAAGAGACCCAGTACTTC. It encodes CASSVGRFQETQYF.

The chain uses TRBV5-6 and TRBJ2-6; 8 bases fit TRBD1. The CDR3 sequence is 18 residues long. With V trimmed by 1 base and J by 0 bases, 6 bases remained unmatched. The germline gives CDR1 SGHDT, CDR2 YYEEEE. For the CDR3, the DNA is TGTGCCAGCAGCTTGTGGGACAGGCCATCCTCTGGGGCCAACGTCCTGACTTTC. Its translation: CASSLWDRPSSGANVLTF.

The gene calls are TRBV12-3 or TRBV12-4 and TRBJ2-1; D may be TRBD2 (5 bases). Trimming took 5 bases from V and 5 from J, leaving 16 bases between them. The CDR3 is 15 amino acids. CDR3 amino acids: CASSRGQGPHNEQFF. The CDR3 nucleotides read TGTGCCAGCAGTCGCGGGCAAGGGCCCCACAATGAGCAGTTCTTC.

This clonotype has just a few counts. The junction and the germline gene differ at one end; a read error may be behind it. V is TRBV7-7 and J is TRBJ2-1; possible D gene TRBD2, 5 bases. The germline gives CDR1 SSHAT, CDR2 FNYEAQ (reference sequence). This CDR3 has 15 residues. DNA of the CDR3: TGTGCTAGCAGCCCCAACGAACTAGTATCCAATGAGCAGTTCTTC. It codes for CASSPNELVSNEQFF.

This clonotype showed up just a few times. The rearrangement links TRBV7-6 to TRBJ2-2; 14 nucleotides line up with TRBD2. CDR1 is SGHVS, CDR2 FNYEAQ, per germline. Unmatched junction bases numbered 6, after V lost 5 bases and J lost 7 bases. The CDR3 totals 16 residues. CDR3 sequence: CASSPGTSGSGGELFF. CDR3 bases: TGTGCCAGCAGCCCCGGGACTAGCGGGAGTGGCGGGGAGCTGTTTTTT.

The chain carries TRBV7-9 and TRBJ2-3; unclear D gene. The CDR3 consists of 13 residues. The V and J ends lost 5 bases and 4 bases respectively, with 10 bases between them. Germline lookup yields CDR1 SEHNR and CDR2 FQNEAQ (reference sequence). The CDR3 spells CASSPEPSDTQYF. The CDR3 DNA is TGTGCCAGCAGCCCAGAGCCCTCAGATACGCAGTATTTT.

On this clonotype: Being one base from a much bigger clone, this may be a read error. The V gene is TRBV7-2, the J gene TRBJ2-7, with 7 nucleotides matching TRBD2. The germline V gene has CDR1 SGHTA and CDR2 FQGNSA. CDR3 length: 14 amino acids. CDR3 protein: CASSLGGGPYQQYF. For the CDR3, the DNA is TGTGCCAGCAGCTTAGGGGGAGGGCCCTACCAGCAGTACTTC.

V is TRBV6-1 and J is TRBJ1-2; tentatively, D is TRBD1 (5 bases). V was cut by 5 bases and J by 7 bases, with 17 bases left in between. The CDR3 runs to 14 residues. Germline assignment: CDR1 MNHNS and CDR2 SASEGT. CDR3 coding DNA: TGTGCCAGCAGTTATTTCAGGGAATTGGGTGGCTACACCTTC. Its protein is CASSYFRELGGYTF.

This clonotype was counted once. The V gene is TRBV4-2, the J gene TRBJ2-6; no clear D gene. The germline V gene encodes CDR1 LGHNA and CDR2 YNFKEQ. The CDR3 runs 15 residues. Between the trimmed V and J ends, which lost 5 bases and 2 bases, there was a span of 10 bases. CDR3 amino acids: CASSVRQTGANVLTF. The CDR3 DNA reads as TGTGCCAGCAGCGTTCGGCAGACTGGGGCCAACGTCCTGACTTTC.

There are a few counts of this clonotype. The chain couples TRBV2 to TRBJ2-7; D might be TRBD2 (7 bases). Per the germline V gene, CDR1 is SNHLY and CDR2 is FYNNEI. This CDR3 contains 16 residues. V was shortened by 5 bases and J by 5 bases, with 22 bases between the two germline ends. The CDR3 DNA is TGTGCCAGCAGTAGGGGGGGGGGGAATAAGCCCAACGAGCAGTACTTC. Translation: CASSRGGGNKPNEQYF.

This chain connects TRBV6-5 to TRBJ2-2, with D possibly TRBD1 on 5 matching bases. There are 17 residues in the CDR3. The germline V and J ends were trimmed by 0 bases and 6 bases, with 17 bases remaining between them. Germline CDR1 and CDR2: MNHEY and SVGAGI. The CDR3 nucleotides are TGTGCCAGCAGTTACTCGTTCAGGGCAGGGTTTCCCGGGGAGCTGTTTTTT. Translation: CASSYSFRAGFPGELFF.

This clonotype appeared a few times. The V and J genes are TRBV5-5 and TRBJ2-1; D assignment may be TRBD1 or TRBD2 (6 bases each). The CDR3 covers 13 residues. With 4 bases removed from V and 15 bases from J, the gap between germline ends came to 20 bases. Per the germline V gene, CDR1 is SGHKS and CDR2 is YYEKEE (reference sequence). The CDR3 protein is CASSGGPLRAAFF. The CDR3 DNA sequence: TGTGCCAGCAGCGGGGGGCCCCTCCGCGCTGCGTTCTTC.